These 21 T cell receptor beta chains were sequenced from one sample in a study of T cell responses to AZD1222 COVID-19 vaccine. Clones were sequenced by immunoSEQ multiplex PCR, and TCRdb holds only the in-frame ones, with some missing. Of about 120,000 clones detected, approximately 86% appear once; the ten largest clones hold 2.4%. Source: peripheral blood, taken on day 0 of AZD1222 vaccination. The receptors come from an adult in good health.

The J gene is TRBJ2-2, the V gene TRBV5-1; 11 positions agree with TRBD2. This CDR3 has 18 amino acids. With V trimmed by 1 base and J by 4 bases, 9 bases remained unmatched. Germline CDR1 and CDR2: SGHRS and YFSETQ. In DNA, the CDR3 is TGCGCCAGCAGCTTGACTAGCGGGGGCCGAGTTAGCACCGGGGAGCTGTTTTTT. It specifies CASSLTSGGRVSTGELFF.

This chain links TRBV5-4 with TRBJ2-5; 8 nucleotides line up with TRBD1. The CDR3 extends over 15 amino acids. V was pared by 4 bases and J by 1 base, with 6 bases of the junction left unmatched. Germline CDR1 is SGHNT and CDR2 is YYREEE (reference sequence). The CDR3 DNA is TGTGCCAGCAGCCCGGCCGGGACAGGCCAAGAGACCCAGTACTTC. Amino acid sequence: CASSPAGTGQETQYF. The whole variable domain, filled in from reference TRBV5-4 and TRBJ2-5, reads ETGVTQSPTHLIKTRGQQVTLRCSSQSGHNTVSWYQQALGQGPQFIFQYYREEENGRGNFPPRFSGLQFPNYSSELNVNALELDDSALYLCASSPAGTGQETQYFGPGTRLLVL.

This clone was counted once. The V and J genes are TRBV7-9 and TRBJ1-5; 9 positions match TRBD1. This CDR3 spans 16 amino acids. Trimming at V came to 4 bases and at J to 2 bases, leaving 6 bases not matched to a gene. Germline CDR1 and CDR2: SEHNR and FQNEAQ (reference sequence). The CDR3 reads CASSSLDRGGNQPQHF. The CDR3, as DNA: TGTGCCAGCAGCTCCCTGGACAGGGGAGGCAATCAGCCCCAGCATTTT.

The chain couples TRBV6-6 to TRBJ2-7; 7 bases are shared with TRBD2. V trimming: 8 bases; J trimming: 2 bases; junction bases outside the gene matches: 15. This CDR3 has 16 residues. The V gene's germline CDR1 is MNHNY and CDR2 SVGAGI (reference sequence). The CDR3 loop is CASSAREGGGTYEQYF. The CDR3 DNA follows: TGTGCCAGCTCGGCGAGGGAGGGTGGGGGGACCTACGAGCAGTACTTC.

V and J are TRBV18 and TRBJ1-6, with D perhaps matching TRBD1 (5 bases). The CDR3 spans 14 residues. Per the germline V gene, CDR1 is KGHSH and CDR2 is LQKENI. The ends were cut back, 5 bases at V and 7 bases at J, with 12 bases in the middle. DNA for the CDR3: TGTGCCAGCTCAACCAGGGAGGACAATTCACCCCTCCACTTT. Translation gives CASSTREDNSPLHF. The full variable domain, rest sourced from reference TRBV18 and TRBJ1-6, is NAGVMQNPRHLVRRRGQEARLRCSPMKGHSHVYWYRQLPEEGLKFMVYLQKENIIDESGMPKERFSAEFPKEGPSILRIQQVVRGDSAAYFCASSTREDNSPLHFGNGTRLTVT.

Only one count was recorded for this clone. The germline gene is not matched at one end of the junction; a read error may be the cause. J is TRBJ2-7 and V is TRBV11-2, with D maybe TRBD2 (6 bases). CDR1 is SGHAT and CDR2 is FQNNGV in the germline V gene. CDR3 length: 11 amino acids. The CDR3 protein is CASSLGGFGNF. Here the CDR3 DNA reads TGTGCCAGCAGCCTCGGGGGTTTCGGTAACTTC.

This chain joins TRBV20-1 and TRBJ1-1; possible D gene TRBD1, 5 bases. CDR3 size: 11 residues. Germline V gene data show CDR1 as DFQATT and CDR2 as SNEGSKA (reference sequence). The CDR3 here is CRPYRGTEAFF. The CDR3 DNA reads TGCAGGCCTTATCGGGGGACTGAAGCTTTCTTT.

The chain recombines TRBV19 with TRBJ2-3, with D perhaps matching TRBD1 or TRBD2 (5 bases each). The CDR3 runs 15 residues. Deletions cut 1 base from V and 5 bases from J, with 13 bases between. Germline-derived CDR1 and CDR2 are LNHDA and SQIVND (reference sequence). CDR3 DNA sequence: TGTGCCAGTAGTATAGGAGGGAGTCAGGGAGATACGCAGTATTTT. Amino acids: CASSIGGSQGDTQYF.

The sample holds one count of this clone. The chain employs TRBV15 and TRBJ1-3, with 7 bases matching TRBD1. The V and J ends lost 4 bases and 0 bases, in that order; junction bases with no gene match: 6. The V gene's germline CDR1 is LNHNV and CDR2 YYDKDF (reference sequence). This CDR3 has 16 amino acids. The CDR3 region has the DNA TGTGCCACCAGCACTGGGACAGACTACTCTGGAAACACCATATATTTT. Encoded protein: CATSTGTDYSGNTIYF.

V and J are TRBV10-3 and TRBJ1-1; the D gene is possibly TRBD1 (6 bases). Germline loops: CDR1 ENHRY, CDR2 SYGVKD. This CDR3 has 14 amino acids. V gave up 4 bases and J gave up 2 bases, with 11 bases separating them. The CDR3 is CAISAQGLNTEAFF. In DNA form, the CDR3 reads TGTGCCATCAGTGCACAGGGCCTTAACACTGAAGCTTTCTTT.

This clone is a singleton in its sample. The chain links TRBV9 to TRBJ1-1; D is undetermined. Germline V gene lookup returns CDR1 SGDLS and CDR2 YYNGEE. Trimming shortened V by 0 bases and J by 1 base, and 10 bases separated the two germline ends. The CDR3 has 15 amino acids. CDR3 sequence (DNA): TGTGCCAGCAGCGTAGGGAGGCAACCGAACACTGAAGCTTTCTTT. This codes for CASSVGRQPNTEAFF.

This clone has just one count. The CDR3 DNA is TGTGCCAGCAGTTCGACAGGGTCCAATCAGCCCCAGCATTTT. Translation: CASSSTGSNQPQHF. The chain is built from TRBV28 and TRBJ1-5, with 7 positions matching TRBD1. This CDR3 comprises 14 residues. Losses at the gene ends were 4 bases for V and 3 bases for J; bases not matched to a gene: 3. CDR1 and CDR2 (germline): MDHEN, SYDVKM. The full variable domain, completed using reference TRBV28 and TRBJ1-5, is DVKVTQSSRYLVKRTGEKVFLECVQDMDHENMFWYRQDPGLGLRLIYFSYDVKMKEKGDIPEGYSVSREKKERFSLILESASTNQTSMYLCASSSTGSNQPQHFGDGTRLSIL.

This clone was observed a single time. V usage is TRBV14 and J usage is TRBJ1-2; D not certain. Per germline, CDR1 SGHDN and CDR2 FVKESK. The CDR3 has 14 residues. Deletions cut 3 bases from V and 4 bases from J, with 12 bases between. The CDR3 protein is CASSHSRSGYGYTF. For the CDR3, the DNA is TGTGCCAGCAGCCACTCGAGGTCAGGCTATGGCTACACCTTC.

This rearrangement joins TRBV27 to TRBJ2-3, with D perhaps matching TRBD1 (5 bases). V dropped 11 bases and J dropped 6 bases, with 21 bases sitting between them. The CDR3 is 14 amino acids. CDR1 and CDR2 from the germline V gene are MNHEY and SMNVEV (reference sequence). The CDR3 nucleotides are TGTGCCGGCACCCCTTGGGGCCCGGCGGATACGCAGTATTTT. Encoded protein: CAGTPWGPADTQYF.

The V gene is TRBV15, the J gene TRBJ2-1; 9 bases line up with TRBD2. Germline V gene sequence: CDR1 LNHNV, CDR2 YYDKDF (reference sequence). The CDR3 spans 15 residues. The junction had 12 bases not matched to a gene; V was cut back by 3 bases and J by 12 bases. The CDR3 region has the DNA TGTGCCACCAGCAGGGGATCTAGCGGGACTTTTCGGCAGTTCTTC. Translating gives CATSRGSSGTFRQFF. The complete variable domain, with remaining parts taken from reference TRBV15 and TRBJ2-1, reads DAMVIQNPRYQVTQFGKPVTLSCSQTLNHNVMYWYQQKSSQAPKLLFHYYDKDFNNEADTPDNFQSRRPNTSFCFLDIRSPGLGDTAMYLCATSRGSSGTFRQFFGPGTRLTVL.

The table lists this clone with a count of one. V usage is TRBV2 and J usage is TRBJ2-1; tentative D call: TRBD2 (7 bases). V was trimmed by 3 bases and J by 1 base, leaving 10 bases between them. The CDR3 consists of 15 residues. The V gene's germline CDR1 is SNHLY and CDR2 FYNNEI. The CDR3 sequence is CASSDRGASYNEQFF. DNA of the CDR3: TGTGCCAGCAGTGATCGGGGGGCGTCCTACAATGAGCAGTTCTTC.

The V gene is TRBV5-1, the J gene TRBJ1-2, with 9 bases aligning to TRBD1. This CDR3 region has 14 residues. Trimming took 0 bases from V and 4 from J; bases not matched to a gene: 1. Germline-derived CDR1 and CDR2 are SGHRS and YFSETQ. The chain's CDR3 is CASSLGGQGYGYTF. CDR3 nucleotides: TGCGCCAGCAGCTTGGGGGGACAGGGCTATGGCTACACCTTC.

This CDR3 reads CASSVGLSTNYGYTF. The CDR3 bases are TGTGCCAGCAGCGTAGGTCTCAGTACTAACTATGGCTACACCTTC. The rearrangement links TRBV9 to TRBJ1-2; D unresolved. Germline V gives CDR1 SGDLS, CDR2 YYNGEE. V was clipped by 0 bases and J by 0 bases, with 9 bases between them. This CDR3 region has 15 residues.

V is TRBV2 and J is TRBJ2-7, with unresolved D. Germline lookup yields CDR1 SNHLY and CDR2 FYNNEI. Trimming cost V 2 bases and J 4 bases, with 12 bases left between them. This CDR3 has 14 residues. The CDR3 region has the DNA TGTGCCAGCAGTGAAACACCCGGAGAATACGAGCAGTACTTC. This gives the protein CASSETPGEYEQYF.

The chain uses TRBV29-1 and TRBJ2-7, with D uncertain. The CDR3 totals 12 residues. Germline CDR1 SQVTM, CDR2 ANQGSEA. The V and J ends lost 6 bases and 2 bases respectively, with 11 bases between them. CDR3 region: CSVGALPYEQYF. Here the CDR3 DNA reads TGCAGCGTCGGAGCCTTACCCTACGAGCAGTACTTC.

The chain recombines TRBV9 with TRBJ1-3; D is ambiguous. This CDR3 has 12 amino acids. V was trimmed by 4 bases and J by 8 bases, leaving 10 bases between them. The germline gives CDR1 SGDLS, CDR2 YYNGEE. CDR3 sequence (DNA): TGTGCCAGCAGCTCAGCCGGGGACACCATATATTTT. This encodes CASSSAGDTIYF. The full variable domain, completed using reference TRBV9 and TRBJ1-3, is DSGVTQTPKHLITATGQRVTLRCSPRSGDLSVYWYQQSLDQGLQFLIQYYNGEERAKGNILERFSAQQFPDLHSELNLSSLELGDSALYFCASSSAGDTIYFGEGSWLTVV.